Below are 14 T cell receptor beta chains sequenced from a single sample in a study of vaccination and CD4 T cells after COVID-19. As to treatment: approximately 11-day PBMC culture with coronavirus spike peptide pools or control peptides (ViraFEST assay). No cognate antigen is known for these TCRs. The Oncomine TCR Beta short-read assay sequenced DNA from cultured CD4+ T cells. One entry per CDR3 protein, called by TCRdb with MiXCR from the PCR reads. The table shows 15,000 to 20,000 distinct CDR3 sequences, with 47% occurring only once. The sample consisted of cultured CD4+ T cells from blood. These receptor sequences come from a human donor with COVID-19.

The genes are TRBV6-1 and TRBJ1-2, with 8 bases that match TRBD1. J was trimmed by 8 bases and V by 7 bases; bases with no gene match: 9. CDR3 length equals 13 residues. Germline loops: CDR1 MNHNS, CDR2 SASEGT. CDR3 bases: TGTGCCAGCATCTCCGGACAGGGAGGGGGCTACACCTTC. It yields the protein CASISGQGGGYTF.

As for this clonotype: At one of its ends the junction is not consistent with the germline gene, which may arise from a read error. The chain recombines TRBV7-7 with TRBJ2-2, with 8 bases that match TRBD2. From germline, CDR1 is SSHAT and CDR2 FNYEAQ (reference sequence). The CDR3 contains 14 residues. The CDR3 sequence is CASSRGGYGGELFF. The CDR3 DNA follows: TGTGCTAGCAGTCGCGGGGGGTATGGCGGGGAGCTGTTTTTT.

The V call is TRBV12-3 or TRBV12-4, the J call TRBJ2-1, with 8 bases identical to TRBD2. The CDR3 runs to 16 residues. The V gene end was trimmed by 5 bases and the J gene end by 9 bases; junction bases not matched to a gene: 15. The CDR3 spells CASSPTDPGLVSEQFF. Here the CDR3 DNA reads TGTGCCAGCAGTCCCACCGACCCGGGACTAGTAAGTGAGCAGTTCTTC.

In its sample, this clonotype was seen a few times. This chain uses TRBV7-2 with TRBJ2-2, with D possibly matching TRBD1 (6 bases). The CDR3 loop spans 15 amino acids. The V end lost 5 bases, the J end lost 4 bases, and 14 bases lay between the germline ends. Germline values: CDR1 SGHTA, CDR2 FQGNSA. The CDR3 loop reads CASSQTRGATGELFF. The CDR3 region has the DNA TGTGCCAGCAGCCAGACCAGGGGCGCCACCGGGGAGCTGTTTTTT.

The chain has TRBV6-2 or TRBV6-3 and TRBJ2-7; possible D gene TRBD2, 5 bases. With 8 bases removed from V and 3 bases from J, the gap between germline ends came to 11 bases. The CDR3 runs 12 residues. Looked up from germline, CDR1 is MNHEY and CDR2 is SVGEGT. CDR3 amino acids: CASAEDYYEQYF. The CDR3 coding sequence is TGTGCCAGCGCGGAAGACTACTACGAGCAGTACTTC.

The chain has TRBV6-1 and TRBJ2-1, with 9 bases aligning to TRBD1. Germline V gene lookup returns CDR1 MNHNS and CDR2 SASEGT. The CDR3 totals 15 residues. V gave up 8 bases and J gave up 0 bases; unmatched junction bases: 5. CDR3 amino acids: CASLNRGRSYNEQFF. CDR3 DNA: TGTGCCAGCCTAAACAGGGGGCGCTCCTACAATGAGCAGTTCTTC.

This clonotype has more than one count but fewer than ten. This chain joins TRBV20-1 and TRBJ2-3; D ambiguous. Per the germline V gene, CDR1 is DFQATT and CDR2 is SNEGSKA (reference sequence). The V and J ends lost 2 bases and 5 bases respectively, with 11 bases between them. The CDR3 length is 13 residues. The CDR3 bases are TGCAGTGCTAGACCCGCCAAGGGAGATACGCAGTATTTT. This codes for CSARPAKGDTQYF.

The chain combines TRBV5-4 with TRBJ2-1; possible D gene TRBD1, 7 bases. The CDR3 runs to 12 residues. Trimming removed 10 bases from V and 7 bases from J, with 15 bases in between. The V gene's germline CDR1 is SGHNT and CDR2 YYREEE (reference sequence). CDR3 bases: TGTGCCTTTCGCTCAGGGGGGAATGAGCAGTTCTTC. Residues: CAFRSGGNEQFF.

V and J are TRBV6-5 and TRBJ2-5; D is ambiguous. The CDR3 spans 13 residues. V was shortened by 3 bases and J by 8 bases, with 13 bases between the two germline ends. CDR1 is MNHEY and CDR2 is SVGAGI in the germline V gene. This chain's CDR3 is CASSYGLASTQYF. CDR3 nucleotide sequence: TGTGCCAGCAGTTATGGGCTGGCTAGTACCCAGTACTTC.

The chain uses TRBV2 and TRBJ1-2, with 11 positions matching TRBD1. Germline trimming cut 2 bases from V and 3 bases from J; bases unmatched to any gene: 5. This CDR3 has 16 residues. Germline V gene sequence: CDR1 SNHLY, CDR2 FYNNEI. In DNA, the CDR3 is TGTGCCAGCAGTGAATTGGGACAGGGGGGCCACTATGGCTACACCTTC. This gives the protein CASSELGQGGHYGYTF. The whole variable domain, filled in from reference TRBV2 and TRBJ1-2, reads EPEVTQTPSHQVTQMGQEVILRCVPISNHLYFYWYRQILGQKVEFLVSFYNNEISEKSEIFDDQFSVERPDGSNFTLKIRSTKLEDSAMYFCASSELGQGGHYGYTFGSGTRLTVV.

Here the CDR3 DNA reads TGTGCCAGCGACCGTAAGAACACAGGGATCGGCAATGAGCAGTTCTTC. Translated: CASDRKNTGIGNEQFF. V is TRBV6-1 and J is TRBJ2-1, with D possibly TRBD1 on 6 matching bases. Trimming shortened V by 8 bases and J by 6 bases, and 23 bases separated the two germline ends. The germline V gene encodes CDR1 MNHNS and CDR2 SASEGT. CDR3 length: 16 residues.

The chain employs TRBV5-1 and TRBJ2-2; possible D gene TRBD2, 6 bases. Germline-derived CDR1 and CDR2 are SGHRS and YFSETQ. Trimming pared 0 bases from V and 4 bases from J, leaving 13 bases between. There are 16 residues in the CDR3. CDR3: CASSLVPVGGTGELFF. The CDR3 nucleotides are TGCGCCAGCAGCTTGGTCCCGGTCGGGGGCACCGGGGAGCTGTTTTTT.

This chain links TRBV6-1 with TRBJ2-7; D remains unclear. This CDR3 is built from 12 residues. CDR1 and CDR2 (germline): MNHNS, SASEGT. The V and J ends lost 6 bases and 9 bases respectively, with 15 bases between them. The DNA of the CDR3 is TGTGCCAGCAGATTCCCTTTGGGTGTGCAGTACTTC. Protein sequence: CASRFPLGVQYF.

The CDR3 reads CASSMTGSTNYGYTF. Written as DNA, the CDR3 is TGTGCCAGTAGTATGACCGGTTCTACCAACTATGGCTACACCTTC. The V and J genes are TRBV19 and TRBJ1-2; D remains unclear. The CDR3 is 15 residues long. CDR1 LNHDA and CDR2 SQIVND come from the germline V gene (reference sequence). The germline V and J ends were trimmed by 3 bases and 2 bases, with 13 bases remaining between them.